The 30 T cell receptor beta chains below come from one sample, sequenced in a study of cytomegalovirus exposure and HLA in healthy donors. PCR involved 60 Vbeta and 13 Jbeta primers. The data were produced by immunoSEQ multiplex PCR, yet TCRdb's version contains in-frame clones alone and is incomplete. The sample includes 150,000 to 200,000 clones. Sequences were obtained from PBMCs. The receptor set was obtained from a woman under 30 in good health and CMV-seropositive.

The J gene is TRBJ1-4, the V gene TRBV18, with TRBD1 matching 9 bases. V was pared by 3 bases and J by 5 bases, with 4 bases of the junction left unmatched. CDR3 size: 15 residues. CDR1 and CDR2 from the germline V gene are KGHSH and LQKENI. The CDR3 DNA reads as TGTGCCAGCTCACCGCGGACAGGGGTAAATGAAAAACTGTTTTTT. Its protein is CASSPRTGVNEKLFF.

This chain connects TRBV20-1 to TRBJ1-1, with a possible D match to TRBD1 (5 bases). The CDR3 is made up of 11 amino acids. V gave up 7 bases and J gave up 6 bases, with 12 bases separating them. Germline V gene sequence: CDR1 DFQATT, CDR2 SNEGSKA (reference sequence). The DNA of the CDR3 is TGCAGTGGACAGTTCCACTCTGAAGCTTTCTTT. This gives the protein CSGQFHSEAFF.

This rearrangement joins TRBV10-3 to TRBJ2-1, with 11 bases fitting TRBD2. The junction had 8 bases not matched to a gene; V was cut back by 4 bases and J by 6 bases. This CDR3 contains 16 residues. Germline values: CDR1 ENHRY, CDR2 SYGVKD. CDR3 DNA: TGTGCCATCAGTGGTGGCACGGGGACTAGCGGCAATGAGCAGTTCTTC. It codes for CAISGGTGTSGNEQFF.

The V and J genes are TRBV6-5 and TRBJ1-4, with D perhaps TRBD1 (6 bases). V lost 5 bases and J 0 bases, leaving 7 bases between the germline ends. The CDR3 runs 14 residues. Looked up from germline, CDR1 is MNHEY and CDR2 is SVGAGI. As DNA, the CDR3 is TGTGCCAGCAGTACAGGGTCAACTAATGAAAAACTGTTTTTT. Translating gives CASSTGSTNEKLFF.

To note about this clone: This specimen includes other DNA sequences encoding the same CDR3. The chain employs TRBV6-6 and TRBJ2-2, with D maybe TRBD2 (7 bases). The CDR3 consists of 15 residues. Between the trimmed V and J ends, which lost 10 bases and 3 bases, there was a span of 18 bases. Looked up from germline, CDR1 is MNHNY and CDR2 is SVGAGI (reference sequence). CDR3 coding DNA: TGTGCCACCCGTGGGGAGGGGGGGTACACCGGGGAGCTGTTTTTT. Protein sequence: CATRGEGGYTGELFF.

The chain recombines TRBV27 with TRBJ2-2; 13 bases agree with TRBD2. V gave up 4 bases and J gave up 1 base; unmatched junction bases: 3. The germline CDR1 and CDR2 sequences are MNHEY and SMNVEV (reference sequence). The length of the CDR3 is 17 residues. CDR3 in DNA: TGTGCCAGCAGTTCGGGACTAGCGGGGCTGAACACCGGGGAGCTGTTTTTT. Its protein product is CASSSGLAGLNTGELFF.

The V call is TRBV7-9, the J call TRBJ1-4; 8 bases fit TRBD1. The CDR3 sequence is 15 residues long. The germline CDR1 and CDR2 sequences are SEHNR and FQNEAQ (reference sequence). V dropped 1 base and J dropped 7; count of bases not matched to a gene: 5. CDR3 DNA sequence: TGTGCCAGCAGCTTAGGGCAGGGGGCGCGTGAAAAACTGTTTTTT. This translates into CASSLGQGAREKLFF.

The V and J genes are TRBV30 and TRBJ1-2; possible D gene TRBD1, 6 bases. Germline lookup yields CDR1 GTSNPN and CDR2 SVGIG (reference sequence). The V end lost 0 bases, the J end lost 1 base, and 18 bases lay between the germline ends. CDR3 length: 17 amino acids. DNA of the CDR3: TGTGCCTGGAGTGTATCAAAAGGGGGTCAAATTAACTATGGCTACACCTTC. The encoded protein is CAWSVSKGGQINYGYTF.

This sequence joins TRBV18 and TRBJ2-1, with TRBD2 matching over 8 bases. Germline CDR1 and CDR2: KGHSH and LQKENI. V trimming: 2 bases; J trimming: 1 base; junction bases outside the gene matches: 4. This CDR3 has 16 amino acids. CDR3 in amino acids: CASSPSAGGSYNEQFF. CDR3 nucleotide sequence: TGTGCCAGCTCACCATCTGCGGGAGGATCCTACAATGAGCAGTTCTTC.

This chain connects TRBV5-1 to TRBJ1-1; no clear D. Trimming took off 0 bases at V and 10 bases at J, with 16 bases between the two ends. The CDR3 has 14 residues. Looked up from germline, CDR1 is SGHRS and CDR2 is YFSETQ. CDR3 region: CASSLVPASEGAFF. The CDR3 nucleotides are TGCGCCAGCAGCTTGGTTCCGGCCTCGGAGGGAGCTTTCTTT.

The V gene is TRBV5-6, the J gene TRBJ1-1; maybe TRBD1 (6 bases). Trimming took off 6 bases at V and 10 bases at J, with 19 bases between the two ends. This CDR3 has 13 amino acids. Germline CDR1 SGHDT, CDR2 YYEEEE. The CDR3 spells CASTRMMGAGAFF. The CDR3 DNA follows: TGTGCCAGCACCAGAATGATGGGGGCGGGAGCTTTCTTT.

J is TRBJ1-1 and V is TRBV5-1; tentative D call: TRBD1 (6 bases). The CDR3 is 18 residues long. Trimming pared 0 bases from V and 0 bases from J, leaving 18 bases between. CDR1 and CDR2 from the germline V gene are SGHRS and YFSETQ. The CDR3 here is CASSLEGGRGRLNTEAFF. The DNA for the CDR3 is TGCGCCAGCAGCTTGGAAGGCGGCAGGGGCAGGCTGAACACTGAAGCTTTCTTT. Variable domain in full (rest from reference TRBV5-1 and TRBJ1-1): KAGVTQTPRYLIKTRGQQVTLSCSPISGHRSVSWYQQTPGQGLQFLFEYFSETQRNKGNFPGRFSGRQFSNSRSEMNVSTLELGDSALYLCASSLEGGRGRLNTEAFFGQGTRLTVV.

J is TRBJ2-3 and V is TRBV15, with D hard to call. The CDR3 runs 16 residues. The germline V gene has CDR1 LNHNV and CDR2 YYDKDF (reference sequence). V was cut by 0 bases and J by 2 bases, with 12 bases left in between. The chain's CDR3 is CATSRDPPPNTDTQYF. The CDR3 DNA follows: TGTGCCACCAGCAGAGATCCCCCCCCCAACACAGATACGCAGTATTTT.

The V and J genes are TRBV27 and TRBJ2-7; maybe TRBD1 (5 bases). CDR1 is MNHEY, CDR2 SMNVEV, per germline (reference sequence). The CDR3 has 17 amino acids. Trimming took 1 base from V and 2 from J, leaving 18 bases between them. The CDR3 DNA is TGTGCCAGCAGTTTATACGGGCCGGGCAGGGTGACCTACGAGCAGTACTTC. Translated: CASSLYGPGRVTYEQYF.

The chain is built from TRBV4-3 and TRBJ1-4, with TRBD1 matching over 12 bases. Germline V gene lookup returns CDR1 LGHNA and CDR2 YSLEER. Trimming cost V 0 bases and J 10 bases; bases outside gene matches: 9. The CDR3 totals 17 residues. CDR3 in DNA: TGCGCCAGCAGCCAAGATCATGTGGGACAGGGGGCGCGAAAACTGTTTTTT. It translates to CASSQDHVGQGARKLFF.

The rearrangement links TRBV29-1 to TRBJ1-1, with TRBD1 identical over 7 bases. CDR3 length: 15 amino acids. The V segment lost 7 bases and the J segment 4 bases; nucleotides outside the gene matches: 15. From germline, CDR1 is SQVTM and CDR2 ANQGSEA. CDR3 in DNA: TGCAGCGGGGACAGTGGCTGGGGAATGCGCACTGAAGCTTTCTTT. It encodes CSGDSGWGMRTEAFF.

The V and J genes are TRBV19 and TRBJ2-5; 7 positions match TRBD1. This CDR3 is 16 amino acids long. Losses at the gene ends were 4 bases for V and 5 bases for J; bases not matched to a gene: 13. Germline assignment: CDR1 LNHDA and CDR2 SQIVND (reference sequence). CDR3 region: CASSTGTAASLETQYF. In DNA, the CDR3 is TGTGCCAGTAGTACCGGGACAGCTGCGTCCCTCGAGACCCAGTACTTC.

The chain has TRBV29-1 and TRBJ2-5; 9 bases agree with TRBD1. J gave up 2 bases and V 7 bases, and 5 bases lay outside the gene matches. Germline CDR1 is SQVTM and CDR2 is ANQGSEA. This CDR3 is 13 amino acids long. The CDR3: CSATGQGQETQYF. In DNA form, the CDR3 reads TGCAGCGCTACGGGACAGGGACAAGAGACCCAGTACTTC.

This chain connects TRBV2 to TRBJ1-5; TRBD1 might be the D (6 bases). There are 15 residues in the CDR3. Germline V gene data show CDR1 as SNHLY and CDR2 as FYNNEI. Deletions cut 5 bases from V and 4 bases from J, with 15 bases between. CDR3 sequence: CASSSRTAGNQPQHF. The CDR3 DNA follows: TGTGCCAGCAGTTCACGGACAGCAGGTAATCAGCCCCAGCATTTT. The entire variable domain, with the rest obtained from reference TRBV2 and TRBJ1-5, is as follows: EPEVTQTPSHQVTQMGQEVILRCVPISNHLYFYWYRQILGQKVEFLVSFYNNEISEKSEIFDDQFSVERPDGSNFTLKIRSTKLEDSAMYFCASSSRTAGNQPQHFGDGTRLSIL.

J is TRBJ2-4 and V is TRBV18, with TRBD2 matching 7 bases. With V trimmed by 6 bases and J by 0 bases, 5 bases remained unmatched. The CDR3 is 15 amino acids. The germline V gene has CDR1 KGHSH and CDR2 LQKENI. CDR3 protein: CASSPGLLAKNIQYF. In DNA, the CDR3 is TGTGCCAGCTCCCCGGGACTACTAGCCAAAAACATTCAGTACTTC. Supplemented by reference TRBV18 and TRBJ2-4, the full variable domain reads NAGVMQNPRHLVRRRGQEARLRCSPMKGHSHVYWYRQLPEEGLKFMVYLQKENIIDESGMPKERFSAEFPKEGPSILRIQQVVRGDSAAYFCASSPGLLAKNIQYFGAGTRLSVL.

V and J are TRBV6-5 and TRBJ2-2; 10 bases align to TRBD1. Losses at the gene ends were 4 bases for V and 4 bases for J; bases not matched to a gene: 0. The CDR3 is 14 amino acids. Per germline, CDR1 MNHEY and CDR2 SVGAGI. CDR3 residues: CASSWTGGTGELFF. The CDR3 nucleotides read TGTGCCAGCAGTTGGACAGGGGGCACCGGGGAGCTGTTTTTT.

The CDR3 spells CASSLQGRLMGEKLFF. CDR3 bases: TGCGCCAGCAGCTTGCAGGGGCGCTTGATGGGGGAAAAACTGTTTTTT. The chain is built from TRBV5-1 and TRBJ1-4, with a possible D match to TRBD1 (6 bases). Trimming stripped 1 base from V and 8 bases from J, with 18 bases between. The CDR3 sequence is 16 residues long. Germline CDR1 and CDR2: SGHRS and YFSETQ.

The genes are TRBV5-1 and TRBJ1-1, with D possibly being TRBD1 (6 bases). CDR3 length: 14 residues. Germline values: CDR1 SGHRS, CDR2 YFSETQ. V lost 3 bases, J lost 1 base, and 10 bases lay in between. The CDR3 spells CASSSGQKNTEAFF. The DNA for the CDR3 is TGCGCCAGCAGCTCGGGACAAAAGAACACTGAAGCTTTCTTT.

The gene calls are TRBV12-5 and TRBJ2-5, with TRBD2 matching over 8 bases. CDR3 size: 18 residues. V gave up 5 bases and J gave up 0 bases; unmatched junction bases: 14. The V gene's germline CDR1 is LGHNT and CDR2 FRNRAP. The CDR3 sequence is CASGPYPTFSGNQETQYF. CDR3 nucleotide sequence: TGTGCTAGTGGTCCATACCCCACGTTTAGCGGGAACCAAGAGACCCAGTACTTC.

The genes are TRBV15 and TRBJ2-2; a possible D gene is TRBD1 (5 bases). The CDR3 loop spans 15 amino acids. The germline V gene encodes CDR1 LNHNV and CDR2 YYDKDF (reference sequence). V gave up 4 bases and J gave up 1 base, with 10 bases separating them. The CDR3 DNA sequence: TGTGCCACCAGCACAGGGCCGAAGAACACCGGGGAGCTGTTTTTT. Translated, it gives CATSTGPKNTGELFF.

The V and J genes are TRBV18 and TRBJ1-1; TRBD1 might be the D (6 bases). The CDR3 contains 14 residues. Germline CDR1 KGHSH, CDR2 LQKENI. V shed 6 bases and J shed 0 bases, with 11 bases lying between them. The DNA for the CDR3 is TGTGCCAGCTCGAAGGGGGGGGTGAACACTGAAGCTTTCTTT. It translates to CASSKGGVNTEAFF. Filled out from reference TRBV18 and TRBJ1-1, the complete variable domain reads NAGVMQNPRHLVRRRGQEARLRCSPMKGHSHVYWYRQLPEEGLKFMVYLQKENIIDESGMPKERFSAEFPKEGPSILRIQQVVRGDSAAYFCASSKGGVNTEAFFGQGTRLTVV.

V is TRBV29-1 and J is TRBJ2-3; tentatively, D is TRBD2 (7 bases). Germline V gene sequence: CDR1 SQVTM, CDR2 ANQGSEA. The CDR3 runs to 16 residues. Trimming shortened V by 5 bases and J by 2 bases, and 20 bases separated the two germline ends. For the CDR3, the DNA is TGCAGCGTTTTTCAACAGGGAGGGATTTACACAGATACGCAGTATTTT. This codes for CSVFQQGGIYTDTQYF.

The V and J genes are TRBV15 and TRBJ2-6, with D perhaps matching TRBD2 (7 bases). Trimming took off 0 bases at V and 0 bases at J, with 15 bases between the two ends. The CDR3 extends over 19 amino acids. CDR1 and CDR2 from the germline V gene are LNHNV and YYDKDF (reference sequence). The CDR3 nucleotides are TGTGCCACCAGCAGAGATCGGGGGGCGCTGATCTCTGGGGCCAACGTCCTGACTTTC. It translates to CATSRDRGALISGANVLTF.

The V gene is TRBV5-1, the J gene TRBJ2-1; tentatively, D is TRBD2 (6 bases). V lost 4 bases and J lost 8, with 13 bases in between. This CDR3 comprises 13 residues. Germline V CDR1 and CDR2: SGHRS, YFSETQ. CDR3 sequence reads: CASSSGGNHEQFF. CDR3 nucleotide sequence: TGCGCCAGCAGCAGTGGGGGGAACCATGAGCAGTTCTTC.

This chain connects TRBV13 to TRBJ2-7; 11 bases align to TRBD2. With 5 bases clipped from V and 3 bases from J, the junction kept 12 bases outside the gene matches. The CDR3 sequence is 17 residues long. Germline assignment: CDR1 PRHDT and CDR2 FYEKMQ (reference sequence). CDR3 in amino acids: CASSPGEGTSGSYEQYF. CDR3 nucleotide sequence: TGTGCCAGCAGCCCTGGAGAAGGAACTAGCGGGAGCTACGAGCAGTACTTC.